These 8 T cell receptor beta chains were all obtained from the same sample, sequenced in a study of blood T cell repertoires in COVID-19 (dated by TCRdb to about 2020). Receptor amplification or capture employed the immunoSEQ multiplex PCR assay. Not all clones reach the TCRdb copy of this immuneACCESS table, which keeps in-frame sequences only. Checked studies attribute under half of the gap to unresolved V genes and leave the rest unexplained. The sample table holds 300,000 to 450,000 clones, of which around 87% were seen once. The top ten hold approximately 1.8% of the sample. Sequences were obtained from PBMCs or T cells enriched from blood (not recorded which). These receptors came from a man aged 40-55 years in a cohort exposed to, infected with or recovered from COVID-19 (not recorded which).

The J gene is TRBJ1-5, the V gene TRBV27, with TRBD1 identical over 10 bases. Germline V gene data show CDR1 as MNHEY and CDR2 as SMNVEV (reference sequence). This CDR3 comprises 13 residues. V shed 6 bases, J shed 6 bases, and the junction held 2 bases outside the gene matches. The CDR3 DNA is TGTGCCAGCAGGGGGACAGGGGCTCAGCCCCAGCATTTT. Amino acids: CASRGTGAQPQHF.

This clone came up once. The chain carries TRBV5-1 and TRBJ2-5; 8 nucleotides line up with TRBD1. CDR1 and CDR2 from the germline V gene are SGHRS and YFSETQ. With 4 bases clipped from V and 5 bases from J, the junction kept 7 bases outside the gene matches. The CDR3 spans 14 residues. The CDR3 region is CASSQTGVRETQYF. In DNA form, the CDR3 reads TGCGCCAGCAGCCAGACAGGGGTACGTGAGACCCAGTACTTC.

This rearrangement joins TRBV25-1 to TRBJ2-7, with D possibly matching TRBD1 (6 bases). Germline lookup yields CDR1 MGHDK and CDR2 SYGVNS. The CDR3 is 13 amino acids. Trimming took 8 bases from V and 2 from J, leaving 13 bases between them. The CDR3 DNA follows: TGTGCCAGCCAGGGGCAGCAGACCTACGAGCAGTACTTC. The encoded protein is CASQGQQTYEQYF.

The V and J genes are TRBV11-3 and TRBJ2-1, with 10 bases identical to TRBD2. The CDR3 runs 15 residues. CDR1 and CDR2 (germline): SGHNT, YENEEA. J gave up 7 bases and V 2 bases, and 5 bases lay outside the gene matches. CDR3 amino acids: CASSLNIAGGNEQFF. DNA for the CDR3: TGTGCCAGCAGCTTAAATATAGCGGGAGGTAATGAGCAGTTCTTC.

CDR3 loop: CASSSGTEYNSPLHF. In nucleotides, the CDR3 is TGCGCCAGCAGCTCCGGGACAGAGTATAATTCACCCCTCCACTTT. The J gene is TRBJ1-6, the V gene TRBV5-1, with 7 bases that match TRBD1. CDR1 and CDR2 (germline): SGHRS, YFSETQ. With V trimmed by 3 bases and J by 4 bases, 4 bases remained unmatched. The CDR3 is made up of 15 amino acids.

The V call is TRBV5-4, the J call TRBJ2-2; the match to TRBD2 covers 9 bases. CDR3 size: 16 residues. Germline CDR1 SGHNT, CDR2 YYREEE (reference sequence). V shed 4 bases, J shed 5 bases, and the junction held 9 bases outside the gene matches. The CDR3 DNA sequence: TGTGCCAGCAGCATACCAGCGGGAGGAGTAACCGGGGAGCTGTTTTTT. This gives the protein CASSIPAGGVTGELFF.

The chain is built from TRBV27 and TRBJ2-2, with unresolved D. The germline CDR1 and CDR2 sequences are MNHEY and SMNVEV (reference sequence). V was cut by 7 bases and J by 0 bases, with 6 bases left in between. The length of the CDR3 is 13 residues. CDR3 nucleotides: TGTGCCAGCATCAGGCCGAACACCGGGGAGCTGTTTTTT. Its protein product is CASIRPNTGELFF.

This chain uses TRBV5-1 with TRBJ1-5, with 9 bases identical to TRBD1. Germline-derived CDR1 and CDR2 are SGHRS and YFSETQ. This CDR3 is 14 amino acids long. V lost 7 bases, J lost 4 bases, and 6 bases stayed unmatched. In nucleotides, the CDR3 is TGCGCCAGCGCAGCCGGGACAGGGAATCAGCCCCAGCATTTT. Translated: CASAAGTGNQPQHF.